This T cell receptor beta chain was identified in a study of Ad26.COV2.S vaccination and SARS-CoV-2 variants. Of note for this clone: Different DNA sequences within this sample yield the same CDR3.

Documented treatment: 15 to 20 received Ad26.COV2.S at low or high dose, single or two shots; 5 received placebo; per-sample allocation not given. Collection of samples fell on day 63 after the first vaccine or placebo injection. Between the trimmed V and J ends, which lost 1 base and 3 bases, there was a span of 13 bases. The CDR3 is made up of 15 amino acids. Germline lookup yields CDR1 SGHRS and CDR2 YFSETQ. Libraries were prepared by immunoSEQ multiplex PCR; TCRdb keeps only in-frame clonotypes and omits some of them. In the table there are some 250,000 clones, around 87% of which are singletons.

The sequencing here drew on peripheral blood, taken in a trial of Ad26.COV2.S vaccine versus placebo. The sequence came from a person aged 18-60 years who received the Ad26.COV2.S COVID-19 vaccine or a placebo. V usage is TRBV5-1 and J usage is TRBJ1-1; D possibly corresponds to TRBD1 (5 bases). Here the CDR3 reads CASSLLGRGDTEAFF. Here the CDR3 DNA reads TGCGCCAGCAGCTTGTTAGGGAGGGGAGACACTGAAGCTTTCTTT.